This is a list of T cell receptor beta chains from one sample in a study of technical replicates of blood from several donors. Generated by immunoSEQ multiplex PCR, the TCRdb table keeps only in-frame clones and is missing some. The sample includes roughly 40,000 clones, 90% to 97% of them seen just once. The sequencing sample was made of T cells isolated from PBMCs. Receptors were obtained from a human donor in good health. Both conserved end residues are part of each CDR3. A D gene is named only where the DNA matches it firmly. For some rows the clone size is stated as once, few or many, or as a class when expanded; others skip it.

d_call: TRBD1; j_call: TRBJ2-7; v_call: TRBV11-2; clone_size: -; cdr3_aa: CASSPPGGVYEQYF; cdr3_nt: TGTGCCAGCAGCCCCCCAGGGGGCGTCTACGAGCAGTACTTC
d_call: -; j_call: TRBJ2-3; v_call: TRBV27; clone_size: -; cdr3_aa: CASSLIRHLTDTQYF; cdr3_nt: TGTGCCAGCAGTTTAATCAGACACCTCACAGATACGCAGTATTTT
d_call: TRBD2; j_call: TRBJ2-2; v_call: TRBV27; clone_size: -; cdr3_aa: CASSAGGYYGELFF; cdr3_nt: TGTGCCAGCTCCGCGGGAGGGTATTACGGGGAGCTGTTTTTT
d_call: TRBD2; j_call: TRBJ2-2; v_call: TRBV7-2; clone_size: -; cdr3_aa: CASSPGGLLAGNTGELFF; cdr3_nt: TGTGCCAGCAGCCCAGGAGGGCTCCTAGCGGGAAACACCGGGGAGCTGTTTTTT
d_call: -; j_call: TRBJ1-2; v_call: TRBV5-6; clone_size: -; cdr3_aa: CASSGGGGYTF; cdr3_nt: TGTGCCAGCAGCGGCGGCGGTGGCTACACCTTC
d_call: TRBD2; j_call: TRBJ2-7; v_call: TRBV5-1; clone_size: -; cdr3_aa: CASSWSGRADYEQYF; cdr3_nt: TGCGCCAGCAGTTGGAGCGGGAGGGCCGATTACGAGCAGTACTTC
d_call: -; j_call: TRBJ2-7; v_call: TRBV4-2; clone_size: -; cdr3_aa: CASSQGPGATYEQYF; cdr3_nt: TGTGCCAGCAGCCAAGGGCCGGGAGCTACCTACGAGCAGTACTTC
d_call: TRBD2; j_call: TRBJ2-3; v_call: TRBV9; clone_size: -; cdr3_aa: CASSPSGGFTDTQYF; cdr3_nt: TGTGCCAGCAGCCCCTCGGGGGGGTTCACAGATACGCAGTATTTT
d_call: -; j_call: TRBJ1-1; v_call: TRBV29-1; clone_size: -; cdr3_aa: CSVGFIIGVRTEAFF; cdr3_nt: TGCAGCGTCGGGTTTATTATAGGGGTTAGGACTGAAGCTTTCTTT
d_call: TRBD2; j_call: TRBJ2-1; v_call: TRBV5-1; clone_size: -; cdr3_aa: CASSLESGKILYNEQFF; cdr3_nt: TGCGCCAGCAGCTTGGAAAGCGGGAAAATTCTCTACAATGAGCAGTTCTTC
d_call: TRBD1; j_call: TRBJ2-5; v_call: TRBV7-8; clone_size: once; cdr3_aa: CASSSGTGLSETQYF; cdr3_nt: TGTGCCAGCAGTTCCGGGACAGGGCTTAGTGAGACCCAGTACTTC